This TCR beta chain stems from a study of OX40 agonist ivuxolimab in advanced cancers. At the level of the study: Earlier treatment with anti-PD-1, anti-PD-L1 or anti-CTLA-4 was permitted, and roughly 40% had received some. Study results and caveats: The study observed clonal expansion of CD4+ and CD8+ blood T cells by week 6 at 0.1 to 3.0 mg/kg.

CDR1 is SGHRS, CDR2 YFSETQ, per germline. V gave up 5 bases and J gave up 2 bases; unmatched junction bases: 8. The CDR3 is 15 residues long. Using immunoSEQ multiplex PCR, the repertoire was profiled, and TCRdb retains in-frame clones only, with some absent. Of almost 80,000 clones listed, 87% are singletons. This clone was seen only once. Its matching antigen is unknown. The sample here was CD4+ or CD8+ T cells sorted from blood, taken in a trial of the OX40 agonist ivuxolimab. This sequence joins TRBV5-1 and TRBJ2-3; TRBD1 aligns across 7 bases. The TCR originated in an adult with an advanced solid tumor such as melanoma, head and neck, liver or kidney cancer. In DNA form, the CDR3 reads TGCGCCAGCAGAGAACAGGGGTCCGTCACAGATACGCAGTATTTT. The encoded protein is CASREQGSVTDTQYF. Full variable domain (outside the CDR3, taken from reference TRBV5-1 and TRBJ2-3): KAGVTQTPRYLIKTRGQQVTLSCSPISGHRSVSWYQQTPGQGLQFLFEYFSETQRNKGNFPGRFSGRQFSNSRSEMNVSTLELGDSALYLCASREQGSVTDTQYFGPGTRLTVL.